Presented here are 30 T cell receptor beta chains from one specimen sequenced in a study of blood T cell repertoires in COVID-19. TCRdb keeps only in-frame clones here, not all; method: immunoSEQ multiplex PCR. The top ten clones hold 1% of a sample with roughly 300,000 clones, roughly 90% of them seen once. The sequencing sample was made of PBMCs or T cells enriched from blood (not recorded which). These receptors were collected from a young woman who had recovered from COVID-19.

This clone occurred once. The gene calls are TRBV7-2 and TRBJ2-5, with D unclear. Trimming took 5 bases from V and 4 from J, leaving 5 bases between them. This CDR3 is 11 amino acids long. CDR1 and CDR2 (germline): SGHTA, FQGNSA. The CDR3 sequence is CASSPLETQYF. DNA of the CDR3: TGTGCCAGCAGCCCATTAGAGACCCAGTACTTC.

The chain is built from TRBV4-1 and TRBJ1-4, with D perhaps TRBD1 (5 bases). Germline CDR1 reads MGHRA; CDR2 reads YSYEKL. Trimming took 2 bases from V and 5 from J, leaving 15 bases between them. This CDR3 is built from 16 residues. CDR3 in DNA: TGCGCCAGCAGCCAACCGGTGGCAGGGCGGAATGAAAAACTGTTTTTT. Translated, it gives CASSQPVAGRNEKLFF.

The chain has TRBV6-5 and TRBJ1-3; D is unresolved. The ends were cut back, 7 bases at V and 5 bases at J, with 15 bases in the middle. Per the germline V gene, CDR1 is MNHEY and CDR2 is SVGAGI. The CDR3 extends over 14 amino acids. For the CDR3, the DNA is TGTGCCAGCATAGTGGGCAGTCCACGAAACACCATATATTTT. Its translation: CASIVGSPRNTIYF.

CDR3 sequence: CASSLDLGQGQETQYF. For the CDR3, the DNA is TGTGCCAGCAGCTTAGACTTAGGACAGGGCCAAGAGACCCAGTACTTC. This sequence joins TRBV5-4 and TRBJ2-5; 8 bases align to TRBD1. Germline CDR1 and CDR2: SGHNT and YYREEE (reference sequence). The ends lost 2 bases at V and 1 base at J; junction bases unmatched: 7. This CDR3 comprises 16 residues.

The rearrangement links TRBV19 to TRBJ1-5; TRBD1 matches 7 bases. The CDR3 totals 14 residues. V shed 7 bases, J shed 1 base, and the junction held 4 bases outside the gene matches. Germline V gene lookup returns CDR1 LNHDA and CDR2 SQIVND (reference sequence). The CDR3 DNA reads TGTGCCAGTAACGTCAGGGGGAGCAATCAGCCCCAGCATTTT. Its translation is CASNVRGSNQPQHF.

V is TRBV29-1 and J is TRBJ1-5; D uncertain. Per germline, CDR1 SQVTM and CDR2 ANQGSEA. This CDR3 contains 14 residues. V shed 4 bases and J shed 4 bases, with 14 bases lying between them. The CDR3 is CSVVESLANQPQHF. In nucleotides, the CDR3 is TGCAGCGTTGTAGAATCGCTTGCGAATCAGCCCCAGCATTTT.

This rearrangement joins TRBV29-1 to TRBJ2-5, with TRBD2 matching 13 bases. In germline, CDR1 is SQVTM, CDR2 ANQGSEA. V shed 6 bases, J shed 12 bases, and the junction held 10 bases outside the gene matches. This CDR3 spans 13 amino acids. CDR3: CSVGTSGVGREYF. The DNA of the CDR3 is TGCAGCGTAGGGACTAGCGGGGTGGGTCGAGAGTACTTC.

V usage is TRBV10-3 and J usage is TRBJ2-7; 10 bases are a match to TRBD1. Looked up from germline, CDR1 is ENHRY and CDR2 is SYGVKD. V gave up 6 bases and J gave up 2 bases; unmatched junction bases: 4. The CDR3 is 14 amino acids. CDR3 region: CAIRKTGGTYEQYF. The CDR3 nucleotides read TGTGCCATCAGGAAGACAGGGGGCACCTACGAGCAGTACTTC.

The DNA for the CDR3 is TGTGCCAGCAGCTGGGGACAGTATAATTCACCCCTCCACTTT. Its protein is CASSWGQYNSPLHF. The chain has TRBV7-9 and TRBJ1-6; 7 nucleotides agree with TRBD1. CDR3 size: 14 residues. With V trimmed by 4 bases and J by 4 bases, 1 base remained unmatched. Germline lookup yields CDR1 SEHNR and CDR2 FQNEAQ (reference sequence).

The chain uses TRBV13 and TRBJ1-1, with 7 bases fitting TRBD1. The J segment lost 5 bases and the V segment lost 1 base, leaving 10 bases of the junction unmatched. Germline CDR1 is PRHDT and CDR2 is FYEKMQ (reference sequence). The CDR3 contains 16 residues. The CDR3 DNA is TGTGCCAGCAGCTTAGTGCTAGGGGGCGAGCTGACTGAAGCTTTCTTT. Amino acids: CASSLVLGGELTEAFF.

On this clone itself: A junction end diverges from the germline sequence, so it may reflect a read error. V is TRBV19 and J is TRBJ1-6; D is possibly TRBD1 (6 bases). The CDR3 has 14 amino acids. The germline CDR1 and CDR2 sequences are LNHDA and SQIVND (reference sequence). CDR3 sequence: CASRIGQSNSPLHF. The CDR3 nucleotides read TGTGCCAGTAGGATAGGACAGAGTAATTCACCCCTCCACTTT.

The rearrangement links TRBV28 to TRBJ2-2, with a possible D match to TRBD2 (6 bases). V shed 0 bases and J shed 5 bases, with 16 bases lying between them. The CDR3 sequence is 17 residues long. Germline V gene sequence: CDR1 MDHEN, CDR2 SYDVKM. The CDR3 nucleotides are TGTGCCAGCAGTTTATGGCTCGGGGGAAGGGAGACCGGGGAGCTGTTTTTT. As protein: CASSLWLGGRETGELFF.

This rearrangement joins TRBV18 to TRBJ2-1; D possibly corresponds to TRBD1 (6 bases). The V end was cut by 2 bases, the J end by 3 bases, with 11 bases between. CDR1 and CDR2 (germline): KGHSH, LQKENI. The CDR3 loop spans 15 amino acids. The CDR3 region is CASSPAVTGYNEQFF. For the CDR3, the DNA is TGTGCCAGCTCACCAGCAGTGACAGGCTACAATGAGCAGTTCTTC.

About this clone: The same CDR3 also results from other DNA sequences found in this sample. V and J are TRBV7-2 and TRBJ1-2; no reliable D call. The CDR3 loop spans 13 amino acids. Germline V gene data show CDR1 as SGHTA and CDR2 as FQGNSA. V gave up 5 bases and J gave up 0 bases, with 7 bases separating them. CDR3 nucleotides: TGTGCCAGCAGCCTAGGGCCTAACTATGGCTACACCTTC. Its translation: CASSLGPNYGYTF.

This sequence joins TRBV30 and TRBJ1-5; the D gene is possibly TRBD1 (5 bases). Trimming removed 0 bases at V and 7 bases at J, with 16 bases between. This CDR3 is 15 amino acids long. Germline loops: CDR1 GTSNPN, CDR2 SVGIG (reference sequence). The CDR3 DNA follows: TGTGCCTGGAGTGTTGGAGGGGCAGTCCACCAGCCCCAGCATTTT. Translation gives CAWSVGGAVHQPQHF.

This chain joins TRBV7-6 and TRBJ2-7, with D possibly being TRBD2 (6 bases). CDR1 and CDR2 (germline): SGHVS, FNYEAQ. CDR3 length equals 15 residues. V gave up 5 bases and J gave up 0 bases, with 14 bases separating them. CDR3 nucleotides: TGTGCCAGCAGCAGCTCCGGGACTTACTCCTACGAGCAGTACTTC. Translating it yields CASSSSGTYSYEQYF.

The chain has TRBV24-1 and TRBJ2-5; 7 bases map to TRBD1. The germline CDR1 and CDR2 sequences are KGHDR and SFDVKD. The CDR3 covers 15 residues. The junction had 6 bases not matched to a gene; V was cut back by 4 bases and J by 2 bases. The CDR3 nucleotides are TGTGCCACCAGTGACCTCCTGGACAGGCAAGAGACCCAGTACTTC. Its protein is CATSDLLDRQETQYF.

The chain employs TRBV24-1 and TRBJ1-1, with D tentatively TRBD1 (6 bases). The CDR3 is made up of 14 amino acids. V dropped 9 bases and J dropped 4 bases, with 17 bases sitting between them. Germline V gives CDR1 KGHDR, CDR2 SFDVKD. CDR3 coding DNA: TGTGCCACCCGACCATCGGGAGGGGGCACTGAAGCTTTCTTT. This sequence encodes CATRPSGGGTEAFF.

V usage is TRBV19 and J usage is TRBJ1-5; 12 nucleotides agree with TRBD1. The CDR3 is made up of 14 amino acids. Losses at the gene ends were 9 bases for V and 6 bases for J; bases not matched to a gene: 6. Germline CDR1 is LNHDA and CDR2 is SQIVND (reference sequence). CDR3 residues: CASRDRGQSQPQHF. CDR3 coding DNA: TGTGCCAGCCGGGACAGGGGGCAGAGTCAGCCCCAGCATTTT.

The chain has TRBV6-2 or TRBV6-3 and TRBJ1-2, with D possibly TRBD1 on 6 matching bases. The CDR3 loop spans 14 amino acids. Trimming removed 5 bases from V and 8 bases from J, with 18 bases in between. Germline lookup yields CDR1 MNHEY and CDR2 SVGEGT. CDR3 in DNA: TGTGCCAGCAGTCAAGGGACATCACTCCAGGGCTACACCTTC. Its translation is CASSQGTSLQGYTF.

The chain joins TRBV30 to TRBJ2-7; D is possibly TRBD1 (6 bases). This CDR3 contains 12 residues. Germline-derived CDR1 and CDR2 are GTSNPN and SVGIG (reference sequence). V was shortened by 5 bases and J by 4 bases, with 12 bases between the two germline ends. The CDR3 loop is CAWEPTGYEQYF. As DNA, the CDR3 is TGTGCCTGGGAACCGACAGGATACGAGCAGTACTTC. Complete variable domain (other parts from reference TRBV30 and TRBJ2-7): SQTIHQWPATLVQPVGSPLSLECTVEGTSNPNLYWYRQAAGRGLQLLFYSVGIGQISSEVPQNLSASRPQDRQFILSSKKLLLSDSGFYLCAWEPTGYEQYFGPGTRLTVT.

The CDR3 loop is CASSPDSSPLHF. The CDR3 DNA is TGTGCCAGCTCACCGGACAGTTCACCCCTCCACTTT. The chain is built from TRBV18 and TRBJ1-6, with D maybe TRBD1 (6 bases). The CDR3 length is 12 residues. Germline CDR1 KGHSH, CDR2 LQKENI. Trimming pared 3 bases from V and 9 bases from J, leaving 6 bases between.

The V gene is TRBV5-4, the J gene TRBJ1-1; D not resolved. Germline assignment: CDR1 SGHNT and CDR2 YYREEE (reference sequence). The V end lost 4 bases, the J end lost 1 base, and 11 bases lay between the germline ends. This CDR3 contains 14 residues. CDR3 residues: CASSPITSNTEAFF. The CDR3 DNA reads as TGTGCCAGCAGCCCTATTACGTCGAACACTGAAGCTTTCTTT. Filled out from reference TRBV5-4 and TRBJ1-1, the complete variable domain reads ETGVTQSPTHLIKTRGQQVTLRCSSQSGHNTVSWYQQALGQGPQFIFQYYREEENGRGNFPPRFSGLQFPNYSSELNVNALELDDSALYLCASSPITSNTEAFFGQGTRLTVV.

For this clone: The same CDR3 also results from other DNA sequences found in this sample. The CDR3 coding sequence is TGTGCCAGCCGACAGGGGGGCTATGGCTACACCTTC. It is translated as CASRQGGYGYTF. V is TRBV2 and J is TRBJ1-2, with TRBD1 matching over 9 bases. CDR1 SNHLY and CDR2 FYNNEI come from the germline V gene. The CDR3 loop spans 12 amino acids. The J segment lost 4 bases and the V segment lost 8 bases, leaving 2 bases of the junction unmatched.

The DNA for the CDR3 is TGTGCCAGCAGCGCGGGACAGGGGGCGAACTATGGCTACACCTTC. Its translation: CASSAGQGANYGYTF. The chain is built from TRBV7-2 and TRBJ1-2; 12 bases line up with TRBD1. This CDR3 region has 15 residues. Losses at the gene ends were 5 bases for V and 2 bases for J; bases not matched to a gene: 3. Per germline, CDR1 SGHTA and CDR2 FQGNSA.

This rearrangement joins TRBV5-6 to TRBJ2-7; TRBD1 aligns across 9 bases. V lost 5 bases and J lost 4; bases outside the gene matches: 1. From germline, CDR1 is SGHDT and CDR2 YYEEEE. The CDR3 loop spans 12 amino acids. The CDR3 DNA follows: TGTGCCAGCAGAGGACAGGGGTACGAGCAGTACTTC. Protein sequence: CASRGQGYEQYF.

The CDR3 DNA reads TGTGCCAGCAGCGGGGCGGGGGGGTATAGCAATCAGCCCCAGCATTTT. Its translation is CASSGAGGYSNQPQHF. The rearrangement links TRBV28 to TRBJ1-5; weak D call: TRBD1 (5 bases). The CDR3 covers 16 residues. Germline V lookup: CDR1 MDHEN, CDR2 SYDVKM. V gave up 6 bases and J gave up 0 bases, with 15 bases separating them.

This clone was counted between two and nine times. The V and J genes are TRBV5-5 and TRBJ2-7; weak D call: TRBD1 (7 bases). Trimming took off 1 base at V and 2 bases at J, with 22 bases between the two ends. The CDR3 consists of 18 residues. Germline CDR1 is SGHKS and CDR2 is YYEKEE (reference sequence). The CDR3 spells CASSLFPTAGGQTYEQYF. CDR3 DNA: TGTGCCAGCAGCTTGTTCCCGACAGCCGGGGGACAGACCTACGAGCAGTACTTC.

This clone was recorded only once. The V and J genes are TRBV9 and TRBJ2-3, with D unresolved. Germline values: CDR1 SGDLS, CDR2 YYNGEE. The V gene lost 0 bases and the J gene lost 2 bases, with 7 bases spanning the gap. The CDR3 has 14 residues. CDR3 amino acids: CASSVGPLTDTQYF. CDR3 nucleotides: TGTGCCAGCAGCGTAGGGCCCCTCACAGATACGCAGTATTTT.

This CDR3 is CASSLDRSNEKLFF. The CDR3, as DNA: TGCGCCAGCAGCTTGGACAGGAGCAATGAAAAACTGTTTTTT. The V gene is TRBV5-1, the J gene TRBJ1-4; TRBD1 might be the D (5 bases). CDR3 size: 14 residues. Per germline, CDR1 SGHRS and CDR2 YFSETQ. The V end was cut by 0 bases, the J end by 5 bases, with 8 bases between. The whole variable domain, remainder taken from reference TRBV5-1 and TRBJ1-4, is KAGVTQTPRYLIKTRGQQVTLSCSPISGHRSVSWYQQTPGQGLQFLFEYFSETQRNKGNFPGRFSGRQFSNSRSEMNVSTLELGDSALYLCASSLDRSNEKLFFGSGTQLSVL.